This T cell receptor (beta chain) was profiled in a study of blood T cell repertoires in COVID-19. The wider study: Collection of acute and convalescent COVID-19 samples took place in the United States, Italy and Spain. Nucleic acid was either cDNA or gDNA, and it came from T cells, B-cell-depleted T cells, or PBMCs.

Per the original methods: Reference gene primers were amplified, and this amplification served to estimate nucleated cell counts. Libraries were prepared by immunoSEQ multiplex PCR; TCRdb keeps only in-frame clonotypes and omits some of them. V and J calls and clone size come straight from that table; D and trimming were deduced from the DNA. The sample holds some 120,000 clones; approximately 88% are singletons and the top ten take about an eighth. This CDR3 has 17 amino acids. V was cut by 1 base and J by 6 bases, with 17 bases left in between. Germline V gene sequence: CDR1 SGHDT, CDR2 YYEEEE. This chain links TRBV5-6 with TRBJ1-6; no clear D gene. Sequences were obtained from peripheral blood. This clonotype was sampled from a woman aged 30 to 39 who had recovered from COVID-19. The CDR3 sequence: CASSLYSGSISNSPLHF. The CDR3 DNA is TGTGCCAGCAGCTTGTATTCCGGGAGTATAAGTAATTCACCCCTCCACTTT.